This T cell receptor (beta chain) originates from a study of identical twins. Study observations and caveats: Potential partial confounding of zero-insertion analyses by invariant MAIT and iNKT cells was noted. An excess of low generation probability was shown by twin-shared out-of-frame alpha sequences. The authors drew conclusions from cross-sectional statistical analysis rather than following the same donors.

Template switching (which added a universal primer site) was used, and cDNA carried unique molecular identifiers. A single record per CDR3 protein comes from TCRdb applying MiXCR to the 5' RACE reads. The sample records around 220,000 distinct CDR3 sequences, roughly a tenth being singletons. The V segment lost 4 bases and the J segment 0 bases; nucleotides outside the gene matches: 3. Per germline, CDR1 SEHNR and CDR2 FQNEAQ (reference sequence). The CDR3 runs 14 residues. As concerns this clonotype: The antigen remains unidentified.

The chain joins TRBV7-9 to TRBJ2-7; TRBD2 matches at 7 bases. Sample: memory T cells sorted from blood. This TCR was recovered from a man in his fifties in good health. The chain's CDR3 is CASSWDYNSYEQYF. In nucleotides, the CDR3 is TGTGCCAGCAGCTGGGACTACAACTCCTACGAGCAGTACTTC.